Following are 30 T cell receptor beta chains from one sample sequenced in a study of blood T cell repertoires in COVID-19. Clones were sequenced by immunoSEQ multiplex PCR, and TCRdb holds only the in-frame ones, with some missing. The data contain 250,000 or so clones, roughly 90% of them singletons. The sequenced sample was peripheral blood. These receptors originate from a woman aged 60-70 years with acute or convalescent COVID-19.

The chain uses TRBV5-4 and TRBJ2-3, with 10 bases matching TRBD2. V dropped 4 bases and J dropped 7; count of bases not matched to a gene: 18. The CDR3 has 18 amino acids. The V gene's germline CDR1 is SGHNT and CDR2 YYREEE (reference sequence). The CDR3 sequence is CASSTLGGASGGLYTQYF. The CDR3 DNA sequence: TGTGCCAGCAGCACACTAGGTGGGGCTAGCGGGGGCCTTTATACGCAGTATTTT.

Remarks on this clone: One end of the junction varies from germline; a read error may be responsible. The genes are TRBV7-9 and TRBJ1-1, with TRBD1 matching 7 bases. This CDR3 region has 12 residues. CDR1 SEHNR and CDR2 FQNEAQ come from the germline V gene (reference sequence). Here the CDR3 DNA reads TGTGCCAGCAGCTTAGCGCGTCAGGGGGTAAATTTT. It translates to CASSLARQGVNF.

The rearrangement links TRBV18 to TRBJ2-7; 7 positions match TRBD1. This CDR3 comprises 15 residues. V gave up 4 bases and J gave up 1 base; unmatched junction bases: 7. Germline CDR1 and CDR2: KGHSH and LQKENI. CDR3 residues: CASSLDLTGSYEQYF. CDR3 DNA: TGTGCCAGCTCACTCGACCTGACAGGGTCCTACGAGCAGTACTTC.

The chain is built from TRBV19 and TRBJ1-3, with D possibly TRBD1 on 6 matching bases. Germline-derived CDR1 and CDR2 are LNHDA and SQIVND (reference sequence). V gave up 6 bases and J gave up 0 bases, with 12 bases separating them. CDR3 length: 15 amino acids. The CDR3 DNA sequence: TGTGCCAGTAGCATACAGGGCGGCTCTGGAAACACCATATATTTT. Its protein is CASSIQGGSGNTIYF.

This chain uses TRBV7-3 with TRBJ2-1; TRBD2 might be the D (6 bases). The V gene lost 6 bases and the J gene lost 6 bases, with 21 bases spanning the gap. The CDR3 runs to 16 residues. Per the germline V gene, CDR1 is SGHTA and CDR2 is FQGTGA. The CDR3 loop is CASRSTPGVPFNEQFF. The CDR3 DNA is TGTGCCAGCAGGTCCACGCCGGGGGTTCCGTTCAATGAGCAGTTCTTC.

V is TRBV7-9 and J is TRBJ1-2; D is ambiguous. The CDR3 is made up of 12 amino acids. Looked up from germline, CDR1 is SEHNR and CDR2 is FQNEAQ (reference sequence). Trimming shortened V by 8 bases and J by 5 bases, and 12 bases separated the two germline ends. CDR3 nucleotides: TGTGCCAGCTCCCCGGAGGTATATGGCTACACCTTC. This gives the protein CASSPEVYGYTF.

This sequence joins TRBV7-2 and TRBJ2-1; 7 bases align to TRBD2. Germline assignment: CDR1 SGHTA and CDR2 FQGNSA. V lost 5 bases, J lost 9 bases, and 19 bases stayed unmatched. The CDR3 contains 17 residues. The CDR3 is CASSPAVLAVRPGEQFF. CDR3 sequence (DNA): TGTGCCAGCAGCCCCGCGGTCCTAGCGGTGAGGCCCGGTGAGCAGTTCTTC.

The chain employs TRBV7-9 and TRBJ2-2; D is undetermined. This CDR3 spans 14 amino acids. The germline CDR1 and CDR2 sequences are SEHNR and FQNEAQ (reference sequence). With 2 bases removed from V and 2 bases from J, the gap between germline ends came to 6 bases. As DNA, the CDR3 is TGTGCCAGCAGCTTAATCTCTAACACCGGGGAGCTGTTTTTT. Protein sequence: CASSLISNTGELFF.

The chain carries TRBV6-6 and TRBJ1-1; TRBD1 matches at 7 bases. Per the germline V gene, CDR1 is MNHNY and CDR2 is SVGAGI (reference sequence). Losses at the gene ends were 4 bases for V and 8 bases for J; bases not matched to a gene: 4. The CDR3 is 12 amino acids. For the CDR3, the DNA is TGTGCCAGCAGTTTGACAGGGATCGAAGCTTTCTTT. Protein product: CASSLTGIEAFF.

The V call is TRBV5-6, the J call TRBJ2-2; D unresolved. CDR3 length: 15 amino acids. The V end lost 0 bases, the J end lost 6 bases, and 12 bases lay between the germline ends. CDR1 and CDR2 from the germline V gene are SGHDT and YYEEEE. The CDR3 DNA sequence: TGTGCCAGCAGCTTGGGCGTGCTCTTAGCCGGGGAGCTGTTTTTT. This codes for CASSLGVLLAGELFF.

This clone was seen a single time. This sequence joins TRBV7-9 and TRBJ2-4; the D gene is possibly TRBD2 (6 bases). With 1 base removed from V and 3 bases from J, the gap between germline ends came to 19 bases. CDR3 length: 18 amino acids. CDR1 SEHNR and CDR2 FQNEAQ come from the germline V gene (reference sequence). The CDR3 spells CASSLDGYDPGGKNIQYF. For the CDR3, the DNA is TGTGCCAGCAGCTTAGACGGCTATGACCCCGGGGGCAAAAACATTCAGTACTTC.

V is TRBV7-3 and J is TRBJ1-6; no clear D gene. The CDR3 sequence is 14 residues long. V was clipped by 4 bases and J by 5 bases, with 9 bases between them. CDR1 and CDR2 from the germline V gene are SGHTA and FQGTGA. The CDR3 DNA is TGTGCCAGCAGCTACCGGGGTAATAATTCACCCCTCCACTTT. This gives the protein CASSYRGNNSPLHF.

This chain links TRBV11-2 with TRBJ2-1, with 10 bases lining up with TRBD2. The CDR3 spans 19 residues. V gave up 1 base and J gave up 2 bases; unmatched junction bases: 11. CDR1 SGHAT and CDR2 FQNNGV come from the germline V gene. The CDR3 loop reads CASSLAASGRGRPYNEQFF. The CDR3 DNA reads TGTGCCAGCAGCTTAGCCGCTAGCGGGAGAGGGAGGCCCTACAATGAGCAGTTCTTC.

J is TRBJ1-4 and V is TRBV30, with 9 bases fitting TRBD1. V lost 4 bases and J lost 8; bases outside the gene matches: 11. Looked up from germline, CDR1 is GTSNPN and CDR2 is SVGIG (reference sequence). The CDR3 runs to 15 residues. The CDR3 region is CAWKQGQGVWEKLFF. The CDR3 DNA is TGTGCCTGGAAGCAGGGACAGGGTGTTTGGGAAAAACTGTTTTTT. Variable domain in full (rest from reference TRBV30 and TRBJ1-4): SQTIHQWPATLVQPVGSPLSLECTVEGTSNPNLYWYRQAAGRGLQLLFYSVGIGQISSEVPQNLSASRPQDRQFILSSKKLLLSDSGFYLCAWKQGQGVWEKLFFGSGTQLSVL.

This clone was recorded a few times. The chain recombines TRBV7-9 with TRBJ1-5; a possible D gene is TRBD1 (5 bases). The CDR3 has 17 amino acids. Trimming shortened V by 2 bases and J by 7 bases, and 21 bases separated the two germline ends. The germline gives CDR1 SEHNR, CDR2 FQNEAQ (reference sequence). This CDR3 reads CASSLFSYRGNQQPQHF. CDR3 DNA sequence: TGTGCCAGCAGCTTATTCTCATACCGGGGGAATCAACAGCCCCAGCATTTT.

This clone appeared a single time. The chain employs TRBV6-5 and TRBJ1-5; D not resolved. V dropped 6 bases and J dropped 2 bases, with 8 bases sitting between them. The CDR3 has 13 amino acids. The germline V gene encodes CDR1 MNHEY and CDR2 SVGAGI. The CDR3 reads CASREDGNQPQHF. For the CDR3, the DNA is TGTGCCAGCAGGGAGGATGGCAATCAGCCCCAGCATTTT.

This clone was recorded at least ten times. The rearrangement uses TRBV7-9 and TRBJ2-7; no clear D gene. Germline values: CDR1 SEHNR, CDR2 FQNEAQ (reference sequence). This CDR3 is built from 12 residues. Trimming removed 5 bases at V and 3 bases at J, with 8 bases between. The CDR3 spells CASSPPGYEQYF. CDR3 bases: TGTGCCAGCAGCCCCCCGGGCTACGAGCAGTACTTC.

This clone occurred a few times. CDR3 sequence (DNA): TGTGCCAGCAGCCAATGGGGGCAGTTCGATGGCTACACCTTC. This codes for CASSQWGQFDGYTF. This chain links TRBV3-1 (or the pseudogene TRBV3-2) with TRBJ1-2, with D tentatively TRBD1 (6 bases). Germline values: CDR1 LGHDT, CDR2 YNNKEL (reference sequence). V gave up 2 bases and J gave up 6 bases, with 13 bases separating them. This CDR3 is 14 amino acids long.

This clone was seen a few times. The V and J genes are TRBV4-1 and TRBJ2-7; 8 nucleotides match TRBD2. Trimming cost V 5 bases and J 2 bases; bases outside gene matches: 8. The CDR3 is 15 amino acids. The germline V gene has CDR1 MGHRA and CDR2 YSYEKL. The CDR3 DNA reads as TGCGCCAGCAGCGGAGGACTAGCCGCCCCCTACGAGCAGTACTTC. Translation gives CASSGGLAAPYEQYF.

The rearrangement links TRBV9 to TRBJ2-2; 9 nucleotides align to TRBD1. This CDR3 region has 16 residues. Germline V gene lookup returns CDR1 SGDLS and CDR2 YYNGEE. J gave up 6 bases and V 2 bases, and 8 bases lay outside the gene matches. CDR3 in DNA: TGTGCCAGCAGCGTCCTACAGGGGGCGCCCGCCGGGGAGCTGTTTTTT. Residues: CASSVLQGAPAGELFF.

The CDR3: CASSVGRSGGRAETQYF. The DNA for the CDR3 is TGTGCCAGCAGCGTAGGACGTAGCGGGGGGCGGGCAGAGACCCAGTACTTC. The chain has TRBV9 and TRBJ2-5; 10 bases line up with TRBD2. The CDR3 spans 17 residues. In germline, CDR1 is SGDLS, CDR2 YYNGEE. Trimming cost V 0 bases and J 4 bases; bases outside gene matches: 9.

V is TRBV19 and J is TRBJ2-7; 8 nucleotides match TRBD1. Germline assignment: CDR1 LNHDA and CDR2 SQIVND (reference sequence). V gave up 5 bases and J gave up 6 bases; unmatched junction bases: 12. The CDR3 runs to 15 residues. The CDR3 reads CASSRNDRGRGEQYF. The CDR3 DNA reads as TGTGCCAGTAGTCGAAATGACAGGGGAAGGGGCGAGCAGTACTTC.

The chain employs TRBV21-1 and TRBJ1-4; the DNA was not compared with TRBD1, the D call given in the table. TRBV21-1 is listed as a pseudogene. The CDR3 extends over 15 amino acids. The CDR3 bases are TGTGCCAGCAGCAAACGGACAGGGGGTAATGAAAAACTGTTTTTT. This translates into CASSKRTGGNEKLFF.

V usage is TRBV29-1 and J usage is TRBJ2-3; 7 bases match TRBD2. The CDR3 has 14 amino acids. CDR1 SQVTM and CDR2 ANQGSEA come from the germline V gene. V trimming: 8 bases; J trimming: 1 base; junction bases outside the gene matches: 9. The chain's CDR3 is CSSGSGTRTDTQYF. DNA of the CDR3: TGCAGCTCTGGGAGCGGGACCCGCACAGATACGCAGTATTTT.

This clone was recorded many times. The chain employs TRBV6-5 and TRBJ1-2; 11 positions agree with TRBD1. CDR1 and CDR2 from the germline V gene are MNHEY and SVGAGI. The length of the CDR3 is 14 residues. With V trimmed by 7 bases and J by 7 bases, 8 bases remained unmatched. CDR3 protein: CASTPGTGGVGYTF. CDR3 nucleotide sequence: TGTGCCAGCACGCCGGGGACAGGGGGTGTTGGCTACACCTTC.

The chain couples TRBV18 to TRBJ2-7; tentatively, D is TRBD1 (6 bases). V gave up 3 bases and J gave up 0 bases, with 15 bases separating them. Germline V CDR1 and CDR2: KGHSH, LQKENI. There are 16 residues in the CDR3. The CDR3 reads CASSPLDSLSSYEQYF. The CDR3 DNA sequence: TGTGCCAGCTCACCGCTGGACAGTTTGAGCTCCTACGAGCAGTACTTC.

The V and J genes are TRBV6-2 or TRBV6-3 and TRBJ2-2; 7 positions agree with TRBD1. Looked up from germline, CDR1 is MNHEY and CDR2 is SVGEGT. The CDR3 spans 16 residues. The trim removed 0 bases at V and 1 base at J, leaving 2 bases unmatched. CDR3 DNA: TGTGCCAGCAGTTACTCGAACAGGGGGAACACCGGGGAGCTGTTTTTT. It codes for CASSYSNRGNTGELFF.

This sequence joins TRBV20-1 and TRBJ1-3; unclear D gene. CDR3 length: 11 residues. The V end lost 1 base, the J end lost 7 bases, and 5 bases lay between the germline ends. Germline CDR1 is DFQATT and CDR2 is SNEGSKA (reference sequence). CDR3 DNA: TGCAGTGCTAGAGTCACTAACACCATATATTTT. The encoded protein is CSARVTNTIYF.

The V and J genes are TRBV2 and TRBJ1-1, with 7 bases aligning to TRBD1. V shed 8 bases and J 0 bases; nucleotides not matched to a gene: 3. CDR1 is SNHLY, CDR2 FYNNEI, per germline. The length of the CDR3 is 13 residues. The CDR3 DNA sequence: TGTGCCAGCGGACAGGCGATGAACACTGAAGCTTTCTTT. Its protein product is CASGQAMNTEAFF.

The chain carries TRBV7-9 and TRBJ1-1; possible D gene TRBD1, 5 bases. Trimming removed 1 base at V and 7 bases at J, with 13 bases between. The CDR3 is made up of 14 amino acids. The germline V gene has CDR1 SEHNR and CDR2 FQNEAQ (reference sequence). CDR3 region: CASSLVAGSYEAFF. DNA of the CDR3: TGTGCCAGCAGCTTAGTTGCAGGGTCCTATGAAGCTTTCTTT.